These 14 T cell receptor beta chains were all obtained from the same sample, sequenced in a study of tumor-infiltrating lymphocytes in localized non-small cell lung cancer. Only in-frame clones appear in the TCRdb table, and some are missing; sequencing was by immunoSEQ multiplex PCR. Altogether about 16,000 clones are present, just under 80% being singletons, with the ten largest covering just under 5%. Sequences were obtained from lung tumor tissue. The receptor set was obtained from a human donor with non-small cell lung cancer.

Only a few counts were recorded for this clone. The CDR3 sequence is CASSMIGTGDGYTF. The CDR3, as DNA: TGTGCCAGCAGTATGATCGGGACAGGGGATGGCTACACCTTC. The rearrangement uses TRBV6-5 and TRBJ1-2, with 10 positions matching TRBD1. The CDR3 loop spans 14 amino acids. Germline V gene lookup returns CDR1 MNHEY and CDR2 SVGAGI. V lost 5 bases to trimming and J lost 6 bases; unmatched junction nucleotides: 6.

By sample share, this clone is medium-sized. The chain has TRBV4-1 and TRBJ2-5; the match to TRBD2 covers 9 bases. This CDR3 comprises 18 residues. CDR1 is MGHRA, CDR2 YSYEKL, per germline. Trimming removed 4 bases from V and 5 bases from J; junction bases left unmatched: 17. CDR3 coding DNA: TGCGCCAGCAGCCCCAGAGAGAGCGGGGGGACCCTCGGGGAGACCCAGTACTTC. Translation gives CASSPRESGGTLGETQYF.

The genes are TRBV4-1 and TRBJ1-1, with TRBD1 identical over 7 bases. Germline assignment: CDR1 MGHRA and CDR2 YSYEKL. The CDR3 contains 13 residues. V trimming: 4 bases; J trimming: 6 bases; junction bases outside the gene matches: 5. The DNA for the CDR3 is TGCGCCAGCAGCCCGACAGGGTTGGCTGAAGCTTTCTTT. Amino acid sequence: CASSPTGLAEAFF.

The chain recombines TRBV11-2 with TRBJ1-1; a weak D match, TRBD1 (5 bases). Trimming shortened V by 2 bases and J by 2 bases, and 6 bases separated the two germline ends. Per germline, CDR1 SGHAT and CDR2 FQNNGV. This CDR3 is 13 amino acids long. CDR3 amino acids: CASSLRGNTEAFF. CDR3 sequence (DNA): TGTGCCAGCAGCTTAAGGGGTAACACTGAAGCTTTCTTT.

The CDR3 spells CASSLRGGGEKLFF. CDR3 sequence (DNA): TGCGCCAGCAGCTTGAGGGGCGGAGGTGAAAAACTGTTTTTT. The chain carries TRBV5-1 and TRBJ1-4; D is possibly TRBD1 (5 bases). Per germline, CDR1 SGHRS and CDR2 YFSETQ. CDR3 length: 14 residues. Between the trimmed V and J ends, which lost 1 base and 7 bases, there was a span of 11 bases.

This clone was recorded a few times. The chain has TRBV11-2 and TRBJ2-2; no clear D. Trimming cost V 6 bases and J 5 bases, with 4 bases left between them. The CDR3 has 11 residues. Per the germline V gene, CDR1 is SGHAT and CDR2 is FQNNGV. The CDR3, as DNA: TGTGCCAGCAGAGAAACCGGGGAGCTGTTTTTT. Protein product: CASRETGELFF.

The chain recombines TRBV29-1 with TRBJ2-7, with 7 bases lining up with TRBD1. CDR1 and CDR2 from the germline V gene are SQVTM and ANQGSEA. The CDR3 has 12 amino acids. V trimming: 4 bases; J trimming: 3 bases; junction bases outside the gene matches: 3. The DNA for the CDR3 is TGCAGCGTTGTGAACAGGGGCTACGAGCAGTACTTC. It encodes CSVVNRGYEQYF.

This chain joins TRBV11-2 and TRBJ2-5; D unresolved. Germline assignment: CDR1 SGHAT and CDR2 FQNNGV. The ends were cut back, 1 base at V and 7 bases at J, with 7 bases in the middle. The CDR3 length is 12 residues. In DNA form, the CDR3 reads TGTGCCAGCAGCTTAGGGAGCTGGACCCAGTACTTC. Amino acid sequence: CASSLGSWTQYF.

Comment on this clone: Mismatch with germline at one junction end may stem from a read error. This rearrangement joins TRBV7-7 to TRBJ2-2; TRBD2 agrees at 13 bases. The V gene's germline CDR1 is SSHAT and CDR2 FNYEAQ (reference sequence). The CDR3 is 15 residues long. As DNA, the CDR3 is TGTGCTAGCAGCCCACGGACTAGCGGGAGTGGGGAGCTGTTTTTT. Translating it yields CASSPRTSGSGELFF.

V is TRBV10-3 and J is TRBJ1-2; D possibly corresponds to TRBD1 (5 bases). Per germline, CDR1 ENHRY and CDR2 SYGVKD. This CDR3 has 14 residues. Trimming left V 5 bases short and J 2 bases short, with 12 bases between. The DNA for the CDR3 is TGTGCCATCAGTTCAGGGACTCACAACTATGGCTACACCTTC. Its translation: CAISSGTHNYGYTF.

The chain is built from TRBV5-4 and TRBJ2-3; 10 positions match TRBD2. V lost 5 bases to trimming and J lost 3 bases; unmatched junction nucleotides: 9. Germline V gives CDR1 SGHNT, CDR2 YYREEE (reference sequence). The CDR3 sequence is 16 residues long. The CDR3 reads CASRRGSSGRTDTQYF. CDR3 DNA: TGTGCCAGCAGGAGGGGGAGTAGCGGGAGGACAGATACGCAGTATTTT. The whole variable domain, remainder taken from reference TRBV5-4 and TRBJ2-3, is ETGVTQSPTHLIKTRGQQVTLRCSSQSGHNTVSWYQQALGQGPQFIFQYYREEENGRGNFPPRFSGLQFPNYSSELNVNALELDDSALYLCASRRGSSGRTDTQYFGPGTRLTVL.

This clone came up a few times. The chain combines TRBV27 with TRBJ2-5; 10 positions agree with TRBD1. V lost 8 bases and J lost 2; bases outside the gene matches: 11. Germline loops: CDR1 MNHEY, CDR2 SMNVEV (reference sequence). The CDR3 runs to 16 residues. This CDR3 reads CASGPWRTGGQETQYF. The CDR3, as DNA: TGTGCCAGCGGCCCCTGGAGGACAGGGGGGCAAGAGACCCAGTACTTC.

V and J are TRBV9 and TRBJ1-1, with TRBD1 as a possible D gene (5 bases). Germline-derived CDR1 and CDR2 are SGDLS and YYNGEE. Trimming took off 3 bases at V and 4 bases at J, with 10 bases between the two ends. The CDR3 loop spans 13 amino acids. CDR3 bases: TGTGCCAGCAGCGGGCGGGGGGTCACTGAAGCTTTCTTT. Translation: CASSGRGVTEAFF.

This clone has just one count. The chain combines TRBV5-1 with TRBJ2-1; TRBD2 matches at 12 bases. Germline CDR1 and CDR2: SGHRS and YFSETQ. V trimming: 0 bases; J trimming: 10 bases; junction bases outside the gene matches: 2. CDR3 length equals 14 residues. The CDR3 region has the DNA TGCGCCAGCAGCTTGGGGACTAGCGGGACAGAGCAGTTCTTC. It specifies CASSLGTSGTEQFF.